The 3 T cell receptor beta chains in this list originate from one sample, sequenced in a study of T-cell memory formation after mild COVID-19. MiXCR was run by TCRdb on the 5' RACE reads, yielding one entry per CDR3 protein. The repertoire holds 250,000 to 350,000 distinct CDR3 sequences, with roughly 15% as singletons. The sequencing sample was made of PBMCs or a T cell subset sorted from them (not recorded which). Receptors originate from a man younger than 30 who had mild COVID-19 (a few samples of this study predate the infection). Cell type and time point are not known.

The rearrangement uses TRBV18 and TRBJ1-1; D is uncertain. CDR1 is KGHSH and CDR2 is LQKENI in the germline V gene. CDR3 length: 14 amino acids. Trimming took 0 bases from V and 0 from J, leaving 5 bases between them. The CDR3 sequence is CASSPPSLNTEAFF. The CDR3 bases are TGTGCCAGCTCACCACCATCACTGAACACTGAAGCTTTCTTT.

V gene TRBV9 combines with J gene TRBJ2-4; TRBD1 aligns across 7 bases. This CDR3 contains 15 residues. V shed 4 bases, J shed 3 bases, and the junction held 7 bases outside the gene matches. Germline V gene data show CDR1 as SGDLS and CDR2 as YYNGEE. The chain's CDR3 is CASSPNQGDKNIQYF. CDR3 bases: TGTGCCAGCAGCCCGAATCAGGGGGACAAAAACATTCAGTACTTC. The whole variable domain, filled in from reference TRBV9 and TRBJ2-4, reads DSGVTQTPKHLITATGQRVTLRCSPRSGDLSVYWYQQSLDQGLQFLIQYYNGEERAKGNILERFSAQQFPDLHSELNLSSLELGDSALYFCASSPNQGDKNIQYFGAGTRLSVL.

This clonotype was seen many times. The rearrangement joins TRBV7-2 to TRBJ2-1; 9 bases map to TRBD2. This CDR3 is built from 14 residues. CDR1 is SGHTA and CDR2 is FQGNSA in the germline V gene. Germline trimming cut 4 bases from V and 7 bases from J; bases unmatched to any gene: 5. CDR3 nucleotide sequence: TGTGCCAGCAGCTCCAGCGGGAGGAGTAATGAGCAGTTCTTC. Translation gives CASSSSGRSNEQFF.